Each of the 25 T cell receptor beta chains below was sequenced from the same sample in a study of monozygotic twins with inflammatory bowel disease. TCRdb reprocessed the 5' RACE reads, keeping one entry per CDR3 protein, no DNA. The sample totals more than 300,000 distinct CDR3 sequences. Sequences were obtained from blood. These receptors originate from a human donor with ulcerative colitis or Crohn's disease, or a healthy co-twin of an affected twin (not recorded which).

The gene calls are TRBV6-2 or TRBV6-3 and TRBJ2-7; the TCRdb call, TRBD1, lacks DNA for checking. The CDR3 covers 15 residues. Germline loops: CDR1 MNHEY, CDR2 SVGEGT. The CDR3 loop reads CASSYPRKSPHEQYF.

The J gene is TRBJ1-2, the V gene TRBV5-1; TCRdb's D call of TRBD1 is untestable without DNA. In germline, CDR1 is SGHRS, CDR2 YFSETQ. The CDR3 has 17 residues. CDR3 sequence: CASSNDRDQYSNYGYTF.

The chain employs TRBV6-1 and TRBJ1-2; TCRdb calls TRBD1, which cannot be checked without DNA. The CDR3 is 15 residues long. Germline V gene sequence: CDR1 MNHNS, CDR2 SASEGT. CDR3 sequence: CASRESSGPRYGYTF.

The V call is TRBV4-3, the J call TRBJ2-5; TCRdb's D call, TRBD2, is unchecked because there is no DNA. CDR3 length: 16 residues. The germline V gene encodes CDR1 LGHNA and CDR2 YSLEER. The CDR3 sequence is CASSQGIGGVGETQYF.

This chain's CDR3 is CASSQDRRTPVYGYTF. The V gene is TRBV3-1, the J gene TRBJ1-2; TCRdb proposes TRBD1, but this gene call is untestable without DNA. The V gene's germline CDR1 is LGHDT and CDR2 YNNKEL (reference sequence). CDR3 length: 16 residues.

The rearrangement links TRBV18 to TRBJ2-1; TCRdb picks TRBD2, but there is no DNA to check that call. The CDR3 runs to 17 residues. Germline V CDR1 and CDR2: KGHSH, LQKENI. The CDR3 sequence is CASSPPPSSGAYNEQFF.

J is TRBJ2-1 and V is TRBV6-5; TCRdb's D call, TRBD1, is unchecked because there is no DNA. CDR1 and CDR2 (germline): MNHEY, SVGAGI. The CDR3 extends over 13 amino acids. The CDR3 region is CASSPLISNEQFF.

CDR3 sequence: CASSEGLAAYNEQFF. The chain links TRBV3-1 to TRBJ2-1; the D gene TCRdb calls, TRBD2, cannot be checked with no DNA. The V gene's germline CDR1 is LGHDT and CDR2 YNNKEL (reference sequence). The length of the CDR3 is 15 residues.

The V and J genes are TRBV25-1 and TRBJ1-2. Germline CDR1 is MGHDK and CDR2 is SYGVNS. This CDR3 has 16 amino acids. The CDR3 region is CASSESGYGVDYGYTF.

The chain is built from TRBV7-8 and TRBJ1-1; with no DNA, the TCRdb D assignment of TRBD1 cannot be verified. Germline loops: CDR1 SGHVS, CDR2 FQNEAQ. The CDR3 length is 16 residues. The CDR3 sequence is CASSRAGTGMNTEAFF.

The chain combines TRBV4-3 with TRBJ2-3. CDR1 LGHNA and CDR2 YSLEER come from the germline V gene. This CDR3 has 15 amino acids. This chain's CDR3 is CASSQERGNADTQYF.

This rearrangement joins TRBV5-1 to TRBJ2-5; no DNA is available, so the TRBD1 call from TCRdb remains unchecked. Per germline, CDR1 SGHRS and CDR2 YFSETQ. This CDR3 region has 16 residues. The CDR3 region is CASSLEGTGDWETQYF.

The chain links TRBV6-2 or TRBV6-3 to TRBJ1-1. The CDR3 extends over 14 amino acids. Germline lookup yields CDR1 MNHEY and CDR2 SVGEGT. CDR3 region: CASSSRALRPEAFF.

The chain uses TRBV15 and TRBJ2-7. Per the germline V gene, CDR1 is LNHNV and CDR2 is YYDKDF (reference sequence). The CDR3 runs to 13 residues. The CDR3 loop reads CATRGSNSYEQYF.

The rearrangement uses TRBV27 and TRBJ2-1; TCRdb's assignment of TRBD2 cannot be checked, as there is no DNA. Looked up from germline, CDR1 is MNHEY and CDR2 is SMNVEV (reference sequence). The CDR3 loop spans 16 amino acids. This chain's CDR3 is CASSSPIAGGPNEQFF.

V usage is TRBV27 and J usage is TRBJ2-3; TCRdb selects TRBD1, and the lack of DNA leaves this call unchecked. Germline CDR1 reads MNHEY; CDR2 reads SMNVEV (reference sequence). CDR3 length: 15 residues. This chain's CDR3 is CASSFLGGITDTQYF.

The V gene is TRBV7-6, the J gene TRBJ2-1; there is no DNA to check the TCRdb D call of TRBD1. The CDR3 is 12 amino acids. CDR1 and CDR2 (germline): SGHVS, FNYEAQ. The CDR3 reads CASSPESGEQFF.

The chain employs TRBV6-6 and TRBJ2-3; TCRdb's D call of TRBD1 is untestable without DNA. Germline CDR1 MNHNY, CDR2 SVGAGI (reference sequence). This CDR3 comprises 13 residues. CDR3: CASSSGGAYTQYF.

The genes are TRBV12-3 or TRBV12-4 and TRBJ1-1; TCRdb's D call, TRBD1, is unchecked because there is no DNA. This CDR3 contains 14 residues. The CDR3 here is CASRNRFVGTEAFF.

V gene TRBV6-1 combines with J gene TRBJ2-3; as DNA is missing, the TRBD2 call by TCRdb cannot be tested. The CDR3 runs to 15 residues. Per germline, CDR1 MNHNS and CDR2 SASEGT. The CDR3 is CAGPLGGENTDTQYF.

The chain links TRBV3-1 to TRBJ2-3. Per germline, CDR1 LGHDT and CDR2 YNNKEL (reference sequence). This CDR3 has 15 amino acids. CDR3 sequence: CASSQGSLATDTQYF.

The V gene is TRBV12-3 or TRBV12-4, the J gene TRBJ1-5; TCRdb's assignment of TRBD1 cannot be checked, as there is no DNA. CDR3 length equals 15 residues. This CDR3 is CASSYGQGIHQPQHF.

The chain recombines TRBV7-9 with TRBJ1-2. The CDR3 runs to 13 residues. Germline V gene sequence: CDR1 SEHNR, CDR2 FQNEAQ (reference sequence). CDR3 loop: CASSVGETYGYTF.

The chain couples TRBV4-3 to TRBJ2-5; TCRdb designates TRBD1, a call that cannot be tested without DNA. CDR3 size: 14 residues. The V gene's germline CDR1 is LGHNA and CDR2 YSLEER. The CDR3 loop is CASSQDGTEGTQYF.

The chain carries TRBV29-1 and TRBJ2-3; TCRdb calls TRBD2, which cannot be checked without DNA. The CDR3 runs to 13 residues. CDR1 SQVTM and CDR2 ANQGSEA come from the germline V gene. The CDR3 loop reads CSVESGSTDTQYF.